The rows below give T cell receptor beta chains drawn from one sample of a study of blood T cells in healthy people across ages. TCRdb called the 5' RACE reads again in MiXCR, with one record for every CDR3 protein. The sample contains 1,800,000 or so distinct CDR3 sequences, 39% of which appear only once. Sequenced sample: blood. These receptors were obtained from a human donor in good health. The CDR3 runs from the conserved cysteine through the conserved F or W. The D gene is left open where the match is weak. The listing skips clone size in some rows; elsewhere it reads once, few, many or a size class.

>-|TRBJ2-7|14|TRBV6-2/TRBV6-3|-
CASREYGDLYEQYF
TGTGCCAGCAGGGAGTATGGGGACCTCTACGAGCAGTACTTC
>-|TRBJ2-7|14|TRBV7-2|-
CASSLGEFSYEQYF
TGTGCCAGCAGCTTAGGGGAGTTCTCCTACGAGCAGTACTTC
>-|TRBJ2-3|16|TRBV20-1|-
CSVEGGVEMGADTQYF
TGCAGTGTCGAAGGGGGTGTCGAAATGGGGGCAGATACGCAGTATTTT
>-|TRBJ2-3|15|TRBV7-9|-
CASSFHSGYTDTQYF
TGTGCCAGCAGCTTCCATAGCGGATACACAGATACGCAGTATTTT
>TRBD1|TRBJ1-1|14|TRBV24-1|-
CATRPTGGGTEAFF
TGTGCCACCAGGCCAACAGGGGGTGGAACTGAAGCTTTCTTT
>TRBD1|TRBJ1-5|19|TRBV12-3/TRBV12-4|few
CASSFNIGGTGGGGQPQHF
TGTGCCAGCAGTTTTAATATCGGCGGGACAGGGGGCGGAGGTCAGCCCCAGCATTTT
>-|TRBJ2-7|16|TRBV27|-
CASSFLRDKGSYERYF
TGTGCCAGCAGTTTTCTCCGGGACAAAGGCTCCTACGAGCGGTACTTC
>-|TRBJ2-1|14|TRBV5-5|-
CASSLMGGQDEQFF
TGTGCCAGCAGCTTGATGGGAGGACAGGATGAGCAGTTCTTC
>TRBD2|TRBJ2-1|15|TRBV7-7|many
CASSIGTSGYNEQFF
TGTGCCAGCAGCATAGGGACTAGCGGTTACAATGAGCAGTTCTTC
>-|TRBJ1-4|11|TRBV7-6|-
CASSSAEKLFF
TGTGCCAGCAGCTCTGCCGAAAAACTGTTTTTT
>-|TRBJ1-2|12|TRBV7-6|few
CASSLWSYGYTF
TGTGCCAGCAGCTTGTGGTCCTATGGCTACACCTTC
>-|TRBJ1-2|13|TRBV2|-
CAPRGRDGYGYTF
TGTGCCCCCAGGGGCAGGGATGGCTATGGCTACACCTTC
>-|TRBJ1-1|15|TRBV6-5|-
CASSYSRTRETEAFF
TGTGCCAGCAGTTACTCTAGGACAAGGGAGACTGAAGCTTTCTTT
>-|TRBJ1-3|11|TRBV29-1|-
CSGWRGNTIYF
TGCAGCGGGTGGAGGGGAAACACCATATATTTT
>-|TRBJ1-1|17|TRBV4-1|few
CASSQDTYRVRDTEAFF
TGCGCCAGCAGCCAAGATACGTACAGGGTGAGGGACACTGAAGCTTTCTTT
>-|TRBJ1-1|16|TRBV6-2/TRBV6-3|few
CASTYLAHGARTGAFF
TGTGCCAGCACCTACCTCGCACACGGGGCTAGGACTGGAGCTTTCTTT
>-|TRBJ1-2|14|TRBV6-5|few
CASSLGVAGYGYTF
TGTGCCAGCAGTCTAGGGGTAGCAGGCTATGGCTACACCTTC
>TRBD1|TRBJ2-1|16|TRBV9|-
CASSPRAGQGSNEQFF
TGTGCCAGCAGCCCCCGCGCGGGACAGGGGTCCAATGAGCAGTTCTTC
>TRBD2|TRBJ2-3|13|TRBV20-1|-
CSGYGGDTDTQYF
TGCAGTGGCTACGGGGGGGACACAGATACGCAGTATTTT
>-|TRBJ1-2|14|TRBV20-1|-
CSMARGGFKDGYTF
TGCAGCATGGCGCGGGGGGGTTTCAAGGATGGCTACACCTTC
>-|TRBJ2-3|13|TRBV10-3|-
CAISSPGKDTQYF
TGTGCCATCAGCTCACCGGGAAAAGACACGCAGTATTTT
>-|TRBJ2-7|12|TRBV10-3|few
CAISDRGYEQYF
TGTGCCATCAGTGATAGGGGCTACGAGCAGTACTTC
>TRBD2|TRBJ2-1|15|TRBV6-2/TRBV6-3|few
CASKNGGVSLYEQFF
TGTGCCAGCAAAAACGGGGGGGTTTCTCTCTATGAGCAGTTCTTC
>-|TRBJ2-2|14|TRBV5-1|-
CASSLDYFTGELFF
TGCGCCAGCAGCTTGGACTACTTCACCGGGGAGCTGTTTTTT
>TRBD1|TRBJ2-7|15|TRBV5-1|-
CASSVTRQGINEQYF
TGCGCCAGCAGCGTCACCCGACAGGGAATAAACGAGCAGTACTTC
>-|TRBJ2-7|14|TRBV2|-
CASSYTGTPGLQYF
TGTGCCAGCAGTTACACTGGGACCCCGGGTCTGCAGTACTTC
>-|TRBJ1-2|14|TRBV7-2|-
CASSFEGVGDGYTF
TGTGCCAGCAGCTTCGAGGGTGTGGGGGATGGCTACACCTTC
>-|TRBJ2-3|13|TRBV4-3|-
CASSQDSSTTQYF
TGCGCCAGCAGCCAAGATTCCTCGACCACGCAGTATTTT
>-|TRBJ2-5|14|TRBV6-5|-
CASSYSGTWGEQYF
TGTGCCAGCAGTTACTCCGGGACTTGGGGTGAGCAGTACTTC
>-|TRBJ1-4|11|TRBV20-1|few
CSPEREEKLFF
TGCAGCCCAGAGAGGGAGGAAAAACTGTTTTTT
>-|TRBJ2-7|15|TRBV4-2|few
CASSPGWGGFDEQYF
TGTGCCAGCAGTCCAGGGTGGGGGGGCTTCGACGAGCAGTACTTC
>TRBD1|TRBJ1-1|17|TRBV5-5|few
CASSFGQGGFRNTEAFF
TGTGCCAGCAGCTTCGGCCAGGGGGGATTTCGGAACACTGAAGCTTTCTTT
>-|TRBJ1-5|16|TRBV7-9|few
CASSLGQLGGNQPQHF
TGTGCCAGCAGCTTAGGACAGCTAGGTGGGAATCAGCCCCAGCATTTT
>TRBD2|TRBJ2-5|14|TRBV20-1|-
CSARKLAGIETQYF
TGCAGTGCTAGGAAACTAGCGGGGATAGAGACCCAGTACTTC
>-|TRBJ1-5|13|TRBV6-2/TRBV6-3|-
CASSYWGGQPQHF
TGTGCCAGCAGTTACTGGGGGGGGCAGCCCCAGCATTTT
>-|TRBJ1-5|15|TRBV4-3|-
CASSRSWAGNQPQHF
TGCGCCAGCAGCCGTTCGTGGGCAGGGAATCAGCCCCAGCATTTT
>TRBD2|TRBJ2-1|15|TRBV24-1|-
CATSDYSGGAGEQFF
TGTGCCACCAGTGATTATAGCGGGGGGGCCGGTGAGCAGTTCTTC
>-|TRBJ2-3|15|TRBV12-3/TRBV12-4|-
CASSLSTHATDTQYF
TGTGCCAGCAGTTTGTCAACCCACGCCACAGATACGCAGTATTTT
>-|TRBJ2-7|12|TRBV2|-
CASSEGGDEQYF
TGTGCCAGCAGCGAAGGGGGGGACGAGCAGTACTTC
>TRBD1|TRBJ2-1|13|TRBV5-1|few
CASSTGTGVEQFF
TGCGCCAGCAGCACCGGGACAGGGGTTGAGCAGTTCTTC
>TRBD1|TRBJ1-2|15|TRBV6-5|-
CASSYGQGVIYGYTF
TGTGCCAGCAGTTATGGTCAGGGGGTGATCTATGGCTACACCTTC
>-|TRBJ2-7|15|TRBV6-1|-
CASSPWRGEDAEQYF
TGTGCCAGCAGTCCATGGAGGGGTGAAGACGCCGAGCAGTACTTC